The rows below give T cell receptor beta chains drawn from one sample of a study of T cell responses to AZD1222 COVID-19 vaccine. Measured with immunoSEQ multiplex PCR; TCRdb has only the in-frame clones, and not every one. The sample carries about 140,000 clones, 90% to 95% recorded once. The specimen comprised peripheral blood, sampled on day 0 of AZD1222 vaccination. All receptors derive from an adult in good health. CDR3s include the opening cysteine and the closing phenylalanine or tryptophan.

j_gene | v_gene | CDR3aa
TRBJ1-6 | TRBV27 | CASSLFRAENSPLHF
TRBJ2-3 | TRBV3-1/TRBV3-2 | CASSQDPGTSGRAGDTQYF
TRBJ1-1 | TRBV7-2 | CASSSDRRKAFF
TRBJ1-2 | TRBV13 | CASSRNGGGGYTF
TRBJ1-5 | TRBV6-2/TRBV6-3 | CASSYGRFRVSQPQHF
TRBJ1-1 | TRBV2 | CASSLDGNTEAFF
TRBJ2-7 | TRBV7-9 | CASSLVGGRNYEQYF
TRBJ1-2 | TRBV4-3 | CASSQGAPSGSSNYGYTF
TRBJ1-1 | TRBV6-5 | CASSYLRQGNTEAFF
TRBJ1-1 | TRBV19 | CASKTGTVRWDTEAFF
TRBJ2-1 | TRBV29-1 | CSVEDTGLPYNEQFF
TRBJ2-6 | TRBV7-3 | CASSTTGGGANVLTF
TRBJ1-2 | TRBV30 | CAWWSGSRLGGYTF
TRBJ1-2 | TRBV5-4 | CASSPSALRYGYTF
TRBJ2-3 | TRBV10-3 | CASGLALTDTQYF
TRBJ2-2 | TRBV15 | CATTPRDRGSGELFF
TRBJ2-7 | TRBV10-1 | CASRLAGGNEQYF
TRBJ2-5 | TRBV2 | CASSAWRGETQYF
TRBJ1-4 | TRBV4-3 | CASSQEGRVGEKLFF
TRBJ1-2 | TRBV10-3 | CAISEGGGEGYTF
TRBJ1-2 | TRBV6-6 | CASSYSNGGASYTF
TRBJ1-2 | TRBV4-2 | CASSQDHTEYYGYTF
TRBJ2-7 | TRBV7-2 | CASSSQRGRAFYEQYF
TRBJ1-1 | TRBV5-1 | CASSRDPPNTEAFF
TRBJ2-3 | TRBV28 | CATNRGTDTQYF
TRBJ2-5 | TRBV5-1 | CASRLALQETQYF
TRBJ2-7 | TRBV19 | CEVGIYEQYF
TRBJ2-7 | TRBV9 | CASSGLALMGEQYF
TRBJ2-3 | TRBV9 | CASSVEGGAPSTQYF
TRBJ1-5 | TRBV28 | CASSLLGILGQGFNQPQHF
TRBJ1-1 | TRBV6-5 | CASSRDRGRGRAFF
TRBJ2-3 | TRBV5-6 | CASSFTGTDTQYF
TRBJ1-2 | TRBV15 | CATPPYGYTF
TRBJ1-2 | TRBV21-1 | CASSSRQVPTNYGYTF
TRBJ2-1 | TRBV7-6 | CASSSQVDRYNEQFF
TRBJ1-3 | TRBV30 | CAWDGQSGNTIYF
TRBJ2-2 | TRBV3-1/TRBV3-2 | CASSPRPAGELFF
TRBJ1-2 | TRBV9 | CASSVGTDYGYTF
TRBJ1-4 | TRBV7-9 | CASETGRTGVSTNEKLFF
TRBJ2-7 | TRBV6-5 | CASSPPIYEQYF
TRBJ1-5 | TRBV29-1 | CSVGRGDNQPQHF
TRBJ2-1 | TRBV7-9 | CASSRGSGNEQFF
TRBJ1-5 | TRBV6-5 | CASSPETPTQPQHF
TRBJ1-1 | TRBV5-4 | CASSIDTEAFF
TRBJ2-7 | TRBV27 | CASSFTKGTYEQYF